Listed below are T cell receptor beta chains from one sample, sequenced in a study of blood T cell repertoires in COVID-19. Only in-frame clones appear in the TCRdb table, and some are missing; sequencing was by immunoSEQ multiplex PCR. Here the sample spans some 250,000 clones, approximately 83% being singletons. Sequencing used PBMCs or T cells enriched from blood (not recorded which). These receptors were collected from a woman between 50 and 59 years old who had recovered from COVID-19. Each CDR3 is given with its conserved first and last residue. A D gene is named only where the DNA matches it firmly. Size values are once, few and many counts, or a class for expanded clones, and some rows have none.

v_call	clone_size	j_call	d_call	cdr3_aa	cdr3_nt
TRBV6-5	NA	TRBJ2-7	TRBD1	CASSYLMTGGFHEQYF	TGTGCCAGCAGTTACTTAATGACAGGGGGCTTCCACGAGCAGTACTTC
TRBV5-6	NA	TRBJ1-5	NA	CASSLATGQPQHF	TGTGCCAGCAGCCTGGCAACGGGTCAGCCCCAGCATTTT
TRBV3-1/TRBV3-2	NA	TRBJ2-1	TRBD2	CASSQVGTRNEQFF	TGTGCCAGCAGCCAAGTGGGGACTAGAAATGAGCAGTTCTTC
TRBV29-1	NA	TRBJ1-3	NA	CSVEGTLAGKGNTIYF	TGCAGCGTTGAAGGCACTCTGGCAGGGAAGGGAAACACCATATATTTT
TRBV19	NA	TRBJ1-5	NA	CASKDTNSNQPQHF	TGTGCCAGTAAGGACACCAATAGCAATCAGCCCCAGCATTTT
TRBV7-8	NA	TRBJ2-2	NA	CASSLIGTAGTGELFF	TGTGCCAGCAGCTTGATAGGGACGGCGGGGACCGGGGAGCTGTTTTTT
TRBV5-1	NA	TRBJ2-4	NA	CASRGDNIQYF	TGCGCCTCCAGGGGGGACAACATTCAGTACTTC
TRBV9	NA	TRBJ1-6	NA	CASSDGTHNSPLHF	TGTGCCAGCAGCGATGGGACACATAATTCACCCCTCCACTTT
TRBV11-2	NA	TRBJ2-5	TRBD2	CASSPGLAGQETQYF	TGTGCCAGCAGCCCGGGACTAGCGGGACAAGAGACCCAGTACTTC
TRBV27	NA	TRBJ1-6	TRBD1	CASSGRGQTYNSPLHF	TGTGCCAGCAGTGGAAGGGGACAGACCTATAATTCACCCCTCCACTTT
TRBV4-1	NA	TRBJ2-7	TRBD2	CASSQGGASGSKLNEQYF	TGCGCCAGCAGCCAAGGGGGGGCTAGCGGGAGCAAATTGAACGAGCAGTACTTC
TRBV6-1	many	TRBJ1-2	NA	CASSEGGGGGAGITVKLGYTF	TGTGCCAGCAGTGAAGGGGGGGGAGGAGGGGCCGGTATTACGGTTAAGCTTGGCTACACCTTC
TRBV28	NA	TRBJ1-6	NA	CASRWVTGGRSESPLHF	TGTGCCAGCAGGTGGGTTACAGGTGGTCGGTCGGAATCACCCCTCCACTTT
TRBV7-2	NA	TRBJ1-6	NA	CASSLGGGVGSPLHF	TGTGCCAGCAGCTTAGGGGGCGGGGTAGGATCACCCCTCCACTTT